The table lists the clone carrying this T cell receptor beta chain with a count of one. This specimen belongs to a study of blood T cell repertoires in COVID-19. Study in general: Acute-phase and convalescent COVID-19 samples originated in the United States, Italy and Spain. PBMCs, B-cell-depleted T cells, or T cells provided the cDNA or gDNA that made up the material.

Original data processing: Reference gene primer amplification gave estimated nucleated cell counts. Sequencing was performed with immunoSEQ multiplex PCR; in TCRdb, only in-frame clones are kept and a portion is missing. V and J calls plus clone size are reproduced from that table; the DNA served to infer D and trimming. The profile shows approximately 230,000 clones, about 90% of them singletons. The germline gives CDR1 MNHEY, CDR2 SVGEGT. The CDR3 totals 13 residues. The J segment lost 5 bases and the V segment lost 6 bases, leaving 6 bases of the junction unmatched. This sequence joins TRBV6-2 or TRBV6-3 and TRBJ1-1; 7 bases match TRBD1. The receptor's source is a man between 18 and 29 years old with active or convalescent COVID-19. Sequenced sample: peripheral blood. The CDR3 bases are TGTGCCAGCAGGTACAGGGGAGGTACTGAAGCTTTCTTT. Translated: CASRYRGGTEAFF.